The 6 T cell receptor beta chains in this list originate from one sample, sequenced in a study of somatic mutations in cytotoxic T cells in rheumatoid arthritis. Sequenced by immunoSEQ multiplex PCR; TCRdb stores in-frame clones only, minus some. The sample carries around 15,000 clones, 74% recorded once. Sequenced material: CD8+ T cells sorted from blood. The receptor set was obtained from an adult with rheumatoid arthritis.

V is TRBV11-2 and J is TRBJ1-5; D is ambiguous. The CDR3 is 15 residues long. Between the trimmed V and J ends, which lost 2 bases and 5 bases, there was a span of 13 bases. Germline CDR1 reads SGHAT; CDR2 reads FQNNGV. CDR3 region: CASSLNQREDQPQHF. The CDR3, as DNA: TGTGCCAGCAGCTTAAATCAAAGGGAGGATCAGCCCCAGCATTTT.

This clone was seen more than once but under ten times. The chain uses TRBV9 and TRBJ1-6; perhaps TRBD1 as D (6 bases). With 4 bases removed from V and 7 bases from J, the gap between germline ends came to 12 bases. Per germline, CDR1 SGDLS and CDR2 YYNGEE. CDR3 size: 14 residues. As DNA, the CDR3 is TGTGCCAGCAGCCCTCGAGGGGGAAATTCACCCCTCCACTTT. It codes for CASSPRGGNSPLHF.

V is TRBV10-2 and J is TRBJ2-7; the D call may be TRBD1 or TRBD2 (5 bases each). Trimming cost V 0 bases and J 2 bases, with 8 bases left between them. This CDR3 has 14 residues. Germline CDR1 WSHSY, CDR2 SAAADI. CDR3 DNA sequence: TGCGCCAGCAGTGAGTCGTGGGGACCCTACGAGCAGTACTTC. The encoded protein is CASSESWGPYEQYF.

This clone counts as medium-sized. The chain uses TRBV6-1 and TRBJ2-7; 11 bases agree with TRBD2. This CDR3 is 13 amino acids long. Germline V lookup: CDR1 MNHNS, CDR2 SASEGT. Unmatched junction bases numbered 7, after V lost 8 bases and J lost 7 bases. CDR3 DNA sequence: TGTGCCAGCGGTAGCGGGGGGGCCGGAGAGCAGTACTTC. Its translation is CASGSGGAGEQYF.

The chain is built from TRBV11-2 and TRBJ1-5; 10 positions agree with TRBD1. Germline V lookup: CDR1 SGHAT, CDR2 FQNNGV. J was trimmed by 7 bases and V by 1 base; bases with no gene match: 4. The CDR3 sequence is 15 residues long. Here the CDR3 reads CASSLGGTGEQPQHF. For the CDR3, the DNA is TGTGCCAGCAGCTTAGGGGGGACAGGGGAGCAGCCCCAGCATTTT.

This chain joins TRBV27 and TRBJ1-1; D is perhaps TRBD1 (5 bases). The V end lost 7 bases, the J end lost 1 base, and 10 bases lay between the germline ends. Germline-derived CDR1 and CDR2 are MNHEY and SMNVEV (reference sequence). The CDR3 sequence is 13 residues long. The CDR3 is CASTETGNTEAFF. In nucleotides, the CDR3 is TGTGCCAGCACCGAAACAGGGAACACTGAAGCTTTCTTT.